This T cell receptor (beta chain) is drawn from a study of Graves' ophthalmopathy and Graves' hyperthyroidism. This clonotype was recorded many times. Germline V gives CDR1 MNHEY, CDR2 SVGAGI. V was cut by 1 base and J by 4 bases, with 11 bases left in between. The CDR3 consists of 14 residues. What supplied the PBMCs was roughly 11 ml of fresh peripheral blood. RNA transcripts yielded amplified TCR beta CDR3 regions. HTBI primers served in a first-round RT-PCR, which a second-round multiplex PCR followed. TCRdb used MiXCR to reprocess the multiplex PCR reads, holding one entry per CDR3 protein. The sample lists some 390,000 distinct CDR3 sequences, around 19% seen once, with roughly 1.5% in the top ten.

The sequence was obtained from a woman aged 18-29 years with Graves' ophthalmopathy. The sample consisted of peripheral blood. The chain links TRBV6-5 to TRBJ2-7, with D tentatively TRBD1 (5 bases). The chain's CDR3 is CASSYWGRPYEQYF. DNA of the CDR3: TGTGCCAGCAGTTACTGGGGCCGACCTTACGAGCAGTACTTC.